Below are 16 T cell receptor beta chains sequenced from a single sample in a study of T cells in Graves' hyperthyroidism and ophthalmopathy. TCR beta CDR3 regions were amplified from RNA. The study used the HTBI primer set for a first-round RT-PCR of the TCR CDR3. TCRdb called the multiplex PCR reads again in MiXCR, with one record for every CDR3 protein. Of under 350,000 distinct CDR3 sequences in the sample, roughly 18% were seen once. Sequencing was carried out using blood. These receptors came from a woman between 50 and 59 years old with Graves' hyperthyroidism.

For the CDR3, the DNA is TGTGCCAGTAGGATCCGAGGGGTGGCTCCGCGGGAGACCCAGTACTTC. This codes for CASRIRGVAPRETQYF. The chain has TRBV19 and TRBJ2-5, with D perhaps being TRBD1 or TRBD2 (5 bases each). The CDR3 runs 16 residues. Germline V lookup: CDR1 LNHDA, CDR2 SQIVND (reference sequence). V was pared by 6 bases and J by 5 bases, with 22 bases between.

This clonotype showed up just once. The V and J genes are TRBV12-3 or TRBV12-4 and TRBJ1-1; D not resolved. The CDR3 sequence is 16 residues long. Trimming took off 5 bases at V and 1 base at J, with 17 bases between the two ends. In nucleotides, the CDR3 is TGTGCCAGCAGTCCCGGCTATACACCTACGAACACTGAAGCTTTCTTT. This codes for CASSPGYTPTNTEAFF.

This clonotype was counted many times. The rearrangement joins TRBV6-1 to TRBJ2-7; D gene uncertain. V was cut by 1 base and J by 3 bases, with 4 bases left in between. The CDR3 has 12 residues. Germline values: CDR1 MNHNS, CDR2 SASEGT. As DNA, the CDR3 is TGTGCCAGCAGTGAAGACCACTACGAGCAGTACGTC. Translation: CASSEDHYEQYV.

This clonotype has at least ten counts. The chain recombines TRBV11-2 with TRBJ2-5; D call uncertain. CDR1 SGHAT and CDR2 FQNNGV come from the germline V gene. The CDR3 is made up of 14 amino acids. The V end lost 2 bases, the J end lost 4 bases, and 11 bases lay between the germline ends. For the CDR3, the DNA is TGTGCCAGCAGCTTACTATTTACGATAGAGACCCAGTACTTC. Protein product: CASSLLFTIETQYF.

This clonotype was counted many times. The chain links TRBV5-1 to TRBJ2-7, with 7 bases that match TRBD1. V was pared by 5 bases and J by 0 bases, with 2 bases of the junction left unmatched. The CDR3 is 13 residues long. The germline V gene has CDR1 SGHRS and CDR2 YFSETQ. The chain's CDR3 is CASRGDSSYEQYF. DNA of the CDR3: TGCGCCAGCAGGGGGGACAGCTCCTACGAGCAGTACTTC.

This clonotype was found many times. This chain uses TRBV28 with TRBJ2-7; perhaps TRBD2 as D (7 bases). V was trimmed by 4 bases and J by 2 bases, leaving 12 bases between them. From germline, CDR1 is MDHEN and CDR2 SYDVKM. This CDR3 has 14 amino acids. CDR3 DNA: TGTGCCAGCAGTTGGGAGGGGGTCCCCTACGAGCAGTACTTC. Its protein product is CASSWEGVPYEQYF. Drawing the rest from reference TRBV28 and TRBJ2-7, the complete variable domain is DVKVTQSSRYLVKRTGEKVFLECVQDMDHENMFWYRQDPGLGLRLIYFSYDVKMKEKGDIPEGYSVSREKKERFSLILESASTNQTSMYLCASSWEGVPYEQYFGPGTRLTVT.

V usage is TRBV9 and J usage is TRBJ1-5; D is uncertain. This CDR3 has 13 amino acids. V lost 4 bases and J lost 4, with 9 bases in between. Per the germline V gene, CDR1 is SGDLS and CDR2 is YYNGEE. The CDR3 protein is CASSPNHNQPQHF. In nucleotides, the CDR3 is TGTGCCAGCAGCCCAAACCATAATCAGCCCCAGCATTTT.

This clonotype was observed many times. The gene calls are TRBV6-1 and TRBJ1-6; TRBD1 matches 7 bases. Unmatched junction bases numbered 17, after V lost 5 bases and J lost 10 bases. CDR3 length: 17 residues. Per germline, CDR1 MNHNS and CDR2 SASEGT. CDR3 protein: CASSLTRQGALPSPLHF. CDR3 DNA sequence: TGTGCCAGCAGTCTAACCAGACAGGGAGCTCTACCCTCACCCCTCCACTTT.

This clonotype has only a few counts. The V and J genes are TRBV29-1 and TRBJ1-2; D uncertain. CDR1 and CDR2 (germline): SQVTM, ANQGSEA. V lost 0 bases and J lost 4, with 9 bases in between. This CDR3 region has 13 residues. The DNA for the CDR3 is TGCAGCGTTGAAGATCTGGCAGTCTATGGCTACACCTTC. It specifies CSVEDLAVYGYTF.

The chain uses TRBV11-2 and TRBJ2-7; tentatively, D is TRBD2 (6 bases). V lost 6 bases, J lost 6 bases, and 21 bases lay in between. Germline CDR1 and CDR2: SGHAT and FQNNGV. This CDR3 region has 15 residues. CDR3 DNA sequence: TGTGCCAGCAGTCCAAGGGACTCCTTCGGGACCGAGCAGTACTTC. Its protein is CASSPRDSFGTEQYF.

V usage is TRBV4-2 and J usage is TRBJ2-7; the D is unclear. Trimming shortened V by 1 base and J by 5 bases, and 12 bases separated the two germline ends. This CDR3 region has 14 residues. CDR1 is LGHNA and CDR2 is YNFKEQ in the germline V gene. In DNA form, the CDR3 reads TGTGCCAGCAGCCAAGCCCCAGGTCCCCACGAGCAGTACTTC. Its protein product is CASSQAPGPHEQYF.

This sequence joins TRBV10-1 and TRBJ2-2; no clear D gene. CDR1 is WNHNN and CDR2 is SYGVQD in the germline V gene (reference sequence). There are 16 residues in the CDR3. Trimming removed 0 bases from V and 6 bases from J, with 14 bases in between. For the CDR3, the DNA is TGCGCCAGCAGTGAGTCGAGGCCCGACGAGGCCGGGGAGCTGTTTTTT. It yields the protein CASSESRPDEAGELFF.

This clonotype was observed at least ten times. The chain uses TRBV12-3 or TRBV12-4 and TRBJ2-3; 7 bases match TRBD2. CDR3 length: 15 residues. J gave up 3 bases and V 6 bases, and 9 bases lay outside the gene matches. CDR3 amino acids: CASRKQRGMTDTQYF. The CDR3 DNA sequence: TGTGCCAGCAGAAAACAGCGGGGAATGACAGATACGCAGTATTTT.

This clonotype has at least ten counts. This sequence joins TRBV2 and TRBJ1-1; 8 positions agree with TRBD1. The CDR3 sequence is 14 residues long. Germline loops: CDR1 SNHLY, CDR2 FYNNEI. Trimming cost V 6 bases and J 11 bases; bases outside gene matches: 14. As DNA, the CDR3 is TGTGCCAGCAGCAGGGATGCAGGGGGCGCGGGGGCTTTCTTT. Translating gives CASSRDAGGAGAFF.

At least ten counts were recorded for this clonotype. The V and J genes are TRBV4-1 and TRBJ2-7, with 9 bases fitting TRBD1. The V gene's germline CDR1 is MGHRA and CDR2 YSYEKL. With V trimmed by 0 bases and J by 7 bases, 10 bases remained unmatched. This CDR3 region has 16 residues. The DNA of the CDR3 is TGCGCCAGCAGCCAAGATAAGGGGACAGGGACCTCGGAGCAGTACTTC. Translating gives CASSQDKGTGTSEQYF.

This clonotype occurred a few times. V usage is TRBV5-1 and J usage is TRBJ2-2; weak D call: TRBD1 (5 bases). Germline V gene data show CDR1 as SGHRS and CDR2 as YFSETQ. V was trimmed by 0 bases and J by 3 bases, leaving 9 bases between them. This CDR3 has 15 residues. Here the CDR3 DNA reads TGCGCCAGCAGCTTGGAGGTAGGGGACACCGGGGAGCTGTTTTTT. It encodes CASSLEVGDTGELFF.